This T cell receptor beta chain is from a study of memory CD4+ T cells and cytomegalovirus serostatus (dated by TCRdb to the late 2010s). Describing the broader study: The roughly 33 healthy Belgian adults in the cohort included 9 who were CMV seropositive and approximately 24 who were CMV seronegative. CD4+ memory TCRbeta repertoires of a Belgian cohort with known cytomegalovirus serostatus were sequenced in order to replicate a published TCR-based CMV serostatus classifier. The study at large found these results: The original-framework classifier achieved a median bootstrapped AUC of almost 0.97 with a 95% CI of 0.76-1.00 on the Belgian cohort. For predicting CMV serostatus, the median bootstrapped AUC was roughly 0.96 using the original framework and 0.9 to 0.92 using a US-trained random forest. The results were interpreted as suggesting that the CMV-associated TCR signature is mostly present in the CD4+ memory repertoire. Among the roughly 160 previously reported CMV-associated TCRbeta sequences, 67 showed up in the CD4+ memory repertoires, with each one found in between one and five individuals. Unlike the original study, which covered naive and memory CD4+ and CD8+ populations, the Belgian study sequenced only CD4+CD45RO+ memory cells.

In the case of this clone: Its binding antigen is unknown. Base qualities were left out, and no much larger clone turns up one base away.

Single viable CD3+CD4+CD8-CD45RO+ cells were sorted as memory CD4+ T cells on a FACSAria II. CMV serostatus was assessed using a Roche Elecsys assay, by which serum IgG against CMV pp150, pp28, p38 and p52 was detected. Following thawing, total CD4+ T cells were enriched through positive selection using CD4 magnetic microbeads. The samples came from a different study that was designed specifically to examine the CD4+ T cell memory repertoire. Peripheral blood mononuclear cells were isolated and cryopreserved according to standard operating procedures, and serum was kept at -80 degrees C. Staining used CD3-PerCP (BW264/56), CD4-APC (RPA-T4), CD45RO-PE (UCHT1) and CD8-Pacific Orange (3B5) antibodies, with Sytox blue excluding non-viable cells. The Quick-DNA Microprep Kit was used to extract genomic DNA from the sorted cells. Amplification of TCRbeta DNA was done with the immunoSEQ hsTCRbeta kit, following the protocol from the manufacturer. An Illumina MiSeq instrument was used to sequence the TCRbeta libraries. Under the source paper's analysis protocol: Once out-of-frame sequences had been removed, approximately 2,000,000 distinct TCRbeta sequences were left, which works out to an average of around 73,000 per individual. Each individual was scored according to the count of 164 previously reported CMV-associated TCRbeta sequences and the total productive distinct TCRbeta count. A beta-binomial model was reimplemented in Python, and random forests from scikit-learn, run with default parameters, were trained on data from the US cohort. Classifier performance on the Belgian cohort was summarized as median AUC with percentile confidence intervals over 10,000 bootstrap iterations. The table comes from immuneACCESS by way of TCRdb, which keeps in-frame sequences with V and J called. Part of the clones is missing from these tables; in studies checked, under half for an unresolved V gene and the rest for unknown reasons. The V and J calls and clone size were taken over from that table, and D and trimming were inferred from the DNA. For this sample the table gives some 52,000 clones, of which over 70% were detected only once. The ten largest clones take up roughly 2% of the sample.

The germline V gene yields MDHEN for CDR1 and SYDVKM for CDR2. V lost 6 bases and J lost 8 bases; the stretch between them is 7 bases long. The CDR3 runs 10 residues from the cysteine to the phenylalanine. Only the CDR3 part of the read is kept: 30 bases, read in frame from the first base. This receptor was obtained from an adult in good health and CMV-seropositive. Material for sequencing was memory CD4+ T cells from blood. The sequence joins TRBV28 to TRBJ1-2; there is no confident call for the D gene. The DNA is TGTGCCAGCAGCGGGGAAGGCTACACCTTC. This sequence encodes CASSGEGYTF.